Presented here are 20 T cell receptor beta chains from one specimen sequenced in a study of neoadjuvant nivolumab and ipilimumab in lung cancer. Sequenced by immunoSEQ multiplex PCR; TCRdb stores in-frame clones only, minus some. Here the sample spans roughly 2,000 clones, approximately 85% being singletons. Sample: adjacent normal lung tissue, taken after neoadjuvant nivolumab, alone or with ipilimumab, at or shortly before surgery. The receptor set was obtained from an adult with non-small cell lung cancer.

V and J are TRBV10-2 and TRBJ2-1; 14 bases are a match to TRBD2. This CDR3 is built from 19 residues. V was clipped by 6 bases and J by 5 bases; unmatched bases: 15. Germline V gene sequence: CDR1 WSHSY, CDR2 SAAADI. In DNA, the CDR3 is TGCGCCAGCAGCAGGGGCTATGGGACTAGCGGGAGAGGAAACAATGAGCAGTTCTTC. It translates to CASSRGYGTSGRGNNEQFF.

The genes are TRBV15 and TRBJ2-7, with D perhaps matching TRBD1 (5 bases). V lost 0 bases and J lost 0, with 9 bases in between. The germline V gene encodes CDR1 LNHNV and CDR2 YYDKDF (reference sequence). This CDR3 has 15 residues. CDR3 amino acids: CATSREVQGSYEQYF. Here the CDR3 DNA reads TGTGCCACCAGCAGAGAGGTGCAGGGCTCCTACGAGCAGTACTTC.

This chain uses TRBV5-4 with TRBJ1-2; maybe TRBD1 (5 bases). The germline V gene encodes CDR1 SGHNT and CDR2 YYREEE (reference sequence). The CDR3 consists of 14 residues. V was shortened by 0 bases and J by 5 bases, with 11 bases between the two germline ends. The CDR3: CASSLEGPNYGYTF. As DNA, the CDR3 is TGTGCCAGCAGCTTGGAGGGACCGAATTATGGCTACACCTTC. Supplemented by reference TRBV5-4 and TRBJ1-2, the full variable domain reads ETGVTQSPTHLIKTRGQQVTLRCSSQSGHNTVSWYQQALGQGPQFIFQYYREEENGRGNFPPRFSGLQFPNYSSELNVNALELDDSALYLCASSLEGPNYGYTFGSGTRLTVV.

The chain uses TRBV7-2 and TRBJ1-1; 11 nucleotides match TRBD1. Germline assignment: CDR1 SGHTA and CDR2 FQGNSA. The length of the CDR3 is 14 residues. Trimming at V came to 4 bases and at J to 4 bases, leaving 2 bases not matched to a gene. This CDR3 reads CASSSGQGVTEAFF. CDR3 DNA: TGTGCCAGCAGCTCGGGACAGGGGGTCACTGAAGCTTTCTTT.

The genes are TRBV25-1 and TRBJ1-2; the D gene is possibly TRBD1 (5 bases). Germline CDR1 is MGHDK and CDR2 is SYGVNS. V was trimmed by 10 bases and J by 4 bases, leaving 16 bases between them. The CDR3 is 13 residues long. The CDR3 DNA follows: TGTGCCAACAATAACACAGGTGCCTATGGCTACACCTTC. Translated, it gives CANNNTGAYGYTF.

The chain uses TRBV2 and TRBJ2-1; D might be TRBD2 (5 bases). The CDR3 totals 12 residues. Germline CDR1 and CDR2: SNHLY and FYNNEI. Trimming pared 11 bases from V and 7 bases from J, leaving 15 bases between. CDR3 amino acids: CAGTPGVNEQFF. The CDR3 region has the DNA TGTGCCGGCACGCCCGGGGTGAATGAGCAGTTCTTC.

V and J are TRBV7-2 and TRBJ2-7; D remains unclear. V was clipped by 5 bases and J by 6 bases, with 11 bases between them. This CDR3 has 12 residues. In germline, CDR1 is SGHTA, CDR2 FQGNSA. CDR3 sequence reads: CASSLVNAEQYF. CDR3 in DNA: TGTGCCAGCAGCCTGGTGAATGCCGAGCAGTACTTC.

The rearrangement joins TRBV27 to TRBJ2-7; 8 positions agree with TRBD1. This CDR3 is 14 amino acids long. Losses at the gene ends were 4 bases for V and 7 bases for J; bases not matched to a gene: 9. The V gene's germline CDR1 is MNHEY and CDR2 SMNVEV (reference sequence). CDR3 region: CASSSGTGPREQYF. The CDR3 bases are TGTGCCAGCAGTTCTGGGACAGGCCCTAGAGAGCAGTACTTC.

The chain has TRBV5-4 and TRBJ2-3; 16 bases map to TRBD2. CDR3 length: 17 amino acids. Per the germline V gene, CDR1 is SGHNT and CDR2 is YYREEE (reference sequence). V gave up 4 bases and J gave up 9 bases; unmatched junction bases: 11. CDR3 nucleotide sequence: TGTGCCAGCAGCCGGGGGACTAGCGGGAGGGCTGAGGGGACGCAGTATTTT. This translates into CASSRGTSGRAEGTQYF.

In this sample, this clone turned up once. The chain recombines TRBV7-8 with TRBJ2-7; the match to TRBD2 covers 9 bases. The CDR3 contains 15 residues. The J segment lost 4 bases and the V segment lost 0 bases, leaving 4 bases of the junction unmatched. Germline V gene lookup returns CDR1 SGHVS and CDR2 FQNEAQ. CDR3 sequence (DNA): TGTGCCAGCAGCTTAGCGGCTACTAGCGGGTACGAGCAGTACTTC. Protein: CASSLAATSGYEQYF.

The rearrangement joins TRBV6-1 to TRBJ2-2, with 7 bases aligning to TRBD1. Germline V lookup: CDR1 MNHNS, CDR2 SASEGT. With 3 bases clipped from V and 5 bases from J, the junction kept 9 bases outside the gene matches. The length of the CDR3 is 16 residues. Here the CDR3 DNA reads TGTGCCAGCAGTGATGGTCGGGACAGAGAAACCGGGGAGCTGTTTTTT. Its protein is CASSDGRDRETGELFF.

This CDR3 is CASSLLGRAYNEQFF. The CDR3 DNA follows: TGTGCCAGCAGTTTACTAGGGAGGGCCTACAATGAGCAGTTCTTC. V is TRBV27 and J is TRBJ2-1; 7 nucleotides align to TRBD2. Germline assignment: CDR1 MNHEY and CDR2 SMNVEV (reference sequence). This CDR3 comprises 15 residues. The V segment lost 2 bases and the J segment 2 bases; nucleotides outside the gene matches: 3.

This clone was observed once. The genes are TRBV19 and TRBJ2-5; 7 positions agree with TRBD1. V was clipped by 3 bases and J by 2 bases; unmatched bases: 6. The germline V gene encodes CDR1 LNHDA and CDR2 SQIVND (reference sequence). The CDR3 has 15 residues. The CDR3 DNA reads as TGTGCCAGTAGTATTCAACAGGGGTTGCAAGAGACCCAGTACTTC. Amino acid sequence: CASSIQQGLQETQYF.

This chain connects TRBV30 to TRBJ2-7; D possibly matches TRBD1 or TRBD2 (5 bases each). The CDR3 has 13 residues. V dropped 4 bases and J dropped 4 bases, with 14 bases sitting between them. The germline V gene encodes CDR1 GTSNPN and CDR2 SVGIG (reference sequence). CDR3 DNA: TGTGCCTGGATGGGGGAGCCACAATACGAGCAGTACTTC. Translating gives CAWMGEPQYEQYF. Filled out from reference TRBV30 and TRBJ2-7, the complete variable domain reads SQTIHQWPATLVQPVGSPLSLECTVEGTSNPNLYWYRQAAGRGLQLLFYSVGIGQISSEVPQNLSASRPQDRQFILSSKKLLLSDSGFYLCAWMGEPQYEQYFGPGTRLTVT.

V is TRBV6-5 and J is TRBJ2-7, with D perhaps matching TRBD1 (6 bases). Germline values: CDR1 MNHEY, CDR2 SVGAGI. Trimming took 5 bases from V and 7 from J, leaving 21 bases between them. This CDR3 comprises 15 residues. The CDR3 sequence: CASSPQGSRLIEQYF. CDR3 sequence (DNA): TGTGCCAGCAGTCCACAGGGCTCCCGCCTTATAGAGCAGTACTTC.

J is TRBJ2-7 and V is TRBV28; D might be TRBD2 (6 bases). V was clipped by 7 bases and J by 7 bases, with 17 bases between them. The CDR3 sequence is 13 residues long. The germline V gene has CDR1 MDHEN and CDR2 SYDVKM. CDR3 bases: TGTGCCAGCACCCCAATGGGGGGAGAAGAGCAGTACTTC. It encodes CASTPMGGEEQYF.

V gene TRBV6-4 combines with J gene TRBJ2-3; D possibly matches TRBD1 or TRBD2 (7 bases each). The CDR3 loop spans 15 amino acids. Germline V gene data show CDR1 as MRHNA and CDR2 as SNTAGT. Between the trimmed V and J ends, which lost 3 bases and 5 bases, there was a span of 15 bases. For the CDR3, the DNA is TGTGCCAGCAGTGAAGGACTAGGACAGGTAGATACGCAGTATTTT. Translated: CASSEGLGQVDTQYF.

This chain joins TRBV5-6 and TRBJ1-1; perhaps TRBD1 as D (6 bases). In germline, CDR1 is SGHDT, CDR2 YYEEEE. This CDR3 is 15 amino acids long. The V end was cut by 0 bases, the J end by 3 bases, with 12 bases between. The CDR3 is CASSLAGTIDTEAFF. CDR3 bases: TGTGCCAGCAGCTTGGCCGGGACAATCGACACTGAAGCTTTCTTT.

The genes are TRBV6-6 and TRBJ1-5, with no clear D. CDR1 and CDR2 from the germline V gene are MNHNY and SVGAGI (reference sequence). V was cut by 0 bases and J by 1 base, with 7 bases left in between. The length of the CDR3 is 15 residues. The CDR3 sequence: CASSYSGSSNQPQHF. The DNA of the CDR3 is TGTGCCAGCAGTTACTCAGGGTCGAGCAATCAGCCCCAGCATTTT.

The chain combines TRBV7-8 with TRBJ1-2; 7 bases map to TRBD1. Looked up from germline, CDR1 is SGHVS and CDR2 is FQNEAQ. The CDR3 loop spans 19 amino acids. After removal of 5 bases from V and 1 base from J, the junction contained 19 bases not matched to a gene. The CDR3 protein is CASSPIFPTGRMLNYGYTF. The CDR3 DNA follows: TGTGCCAGCAGCCCGATCTTCCCGACAGGGAGGATGCTTAACTATGGCTACACCTTC.